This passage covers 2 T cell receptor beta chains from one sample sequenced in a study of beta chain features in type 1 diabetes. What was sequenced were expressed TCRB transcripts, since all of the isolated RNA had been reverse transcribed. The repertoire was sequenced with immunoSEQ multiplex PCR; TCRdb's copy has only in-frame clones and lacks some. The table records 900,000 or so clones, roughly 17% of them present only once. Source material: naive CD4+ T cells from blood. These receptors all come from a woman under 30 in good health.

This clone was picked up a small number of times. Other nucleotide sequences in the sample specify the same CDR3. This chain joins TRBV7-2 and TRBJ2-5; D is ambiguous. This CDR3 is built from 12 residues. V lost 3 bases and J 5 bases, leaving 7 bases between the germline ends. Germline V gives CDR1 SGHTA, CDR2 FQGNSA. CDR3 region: CASSLIPETQYF. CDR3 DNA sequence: TGTGCCAGCAGCTTGATTCCGGAGACCCAGTACTTC.

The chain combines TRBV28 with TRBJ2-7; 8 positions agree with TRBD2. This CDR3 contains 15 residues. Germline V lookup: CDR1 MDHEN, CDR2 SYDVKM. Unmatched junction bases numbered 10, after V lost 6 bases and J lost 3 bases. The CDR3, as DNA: TGTGCCAGCAGGGGCGAGACTAGCGCCAACTACGAGCAGTACTTC. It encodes CASRGETSANYEQYF.